Below, one T cell receptor (beta chain) is given with its context. Antigen unknown. Germline loops: CDR1 SGHRS, CDR2 YFSETQ. V lost 4 bases and J lost 3, with 10 bases in between. This CDR3 region has 13 residues. The data derive from a study of lymphopenia after photon versus proton radiotherapy. Broader study findings: In patients who died, overall survival fell as post-nadir TCR diversity dropped more. Photon-treated patients lost naive T cells and TCR diversity; proton-treated stayed stable. After lymphocyte nadir, photon-treated repertoires showed oligoclonal expansion, especially CD8+ Temra.

The method was immunoSEQ multiplex PCR; TCRdb's version includes in-frame clones alone and lacks a portion of them. The data hold 50,000 to 75,000 clones, with around 85% observed a single time. The material was peripheral blood, obtained from a patient treated with photon-based radiotherapy. The TCR sequence derives from a man aged 35-49 years with gastric cancer. The V gene is TRBV5-1, the J gene TRBJ1-2; D is ambiguous. The CDR3 sequence is CASSEQSDYGYTF. In nucleotides, the CDR3 is TGCGCCAGCAGCGAACAGAGTGACTATGGCTACACCTTC.